This T cell receptor (beta chain) was captured in a study of lymphopenia after photon versus proton radiotherapy. Findings and caveats of the study: Post-nadir diversity loss with photons came from oligoclonal expansion, particularly CD8+ Temra cells. Larger post-nadir TCR diversity loss correlated inversely with survival in deceased patients. Proton therapy kept repertoires fairly stable, unlike photons, which gained effector/memory cells.

Assay used: immunoSEQ multiplex PCR; TCRdb lists only in-frame clones, some missing. The table includes tens of thousands of clones, under 90% detected once. Trimming shortened V by 0 bases and J by 2 bases, and 7 bases separated the two germline ends. The CDR3 length is 14 residues. Germline loops: CDR1 KGHSH, CDR2 LQKENI. Comment on this clone: Its antigen remains unidentified.

Sequenced here: peripheral blood, sampled from a patient treated with proton-based radiotherapy. The chain is built from TRBV18 and TRBJ2-5; D gene ambiguous. This TCR was sampled from a woman aged 70-85 years with pancreatic cancer. As DNA, the CDR3 is TGTGCCAGCTCACCACCAAGCCGACAAGAGACCCAGTACTTC. It codes for CASSPPSRQETQYF.